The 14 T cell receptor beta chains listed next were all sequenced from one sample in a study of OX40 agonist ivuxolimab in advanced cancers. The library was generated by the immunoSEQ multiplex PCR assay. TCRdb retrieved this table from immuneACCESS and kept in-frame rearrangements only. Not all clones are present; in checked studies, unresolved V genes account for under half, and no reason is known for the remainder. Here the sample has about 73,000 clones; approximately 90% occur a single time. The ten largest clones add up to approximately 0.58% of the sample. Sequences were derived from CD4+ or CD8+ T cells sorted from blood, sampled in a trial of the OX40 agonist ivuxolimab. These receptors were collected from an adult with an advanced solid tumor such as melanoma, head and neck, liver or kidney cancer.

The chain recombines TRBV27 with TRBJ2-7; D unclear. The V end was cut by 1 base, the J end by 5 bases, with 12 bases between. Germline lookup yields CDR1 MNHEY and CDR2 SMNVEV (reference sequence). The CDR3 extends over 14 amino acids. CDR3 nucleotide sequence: TGTGCCAGCAGTTTATTGCAACACCGGGACGAGCAGTACTTC. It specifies CASSLLQHRDEQYF.

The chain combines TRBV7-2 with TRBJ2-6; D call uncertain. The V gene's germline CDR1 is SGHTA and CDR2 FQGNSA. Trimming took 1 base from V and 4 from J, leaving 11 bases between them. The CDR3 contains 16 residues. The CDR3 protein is CASSLVSWSGANVLTF. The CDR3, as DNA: TGTGCCAGCAGCTTAGTATCTTGGTCCGGGGCCAACGTCCTGACTTTC.

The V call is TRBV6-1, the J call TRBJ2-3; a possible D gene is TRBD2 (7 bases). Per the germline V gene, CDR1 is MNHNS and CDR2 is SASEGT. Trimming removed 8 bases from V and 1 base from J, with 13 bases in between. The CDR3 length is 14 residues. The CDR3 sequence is CASLQGGGTDTQYF. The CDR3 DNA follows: TGTGCCAGCCTACAGGGAGGGGGCACAGATACGCAGTATTTT.

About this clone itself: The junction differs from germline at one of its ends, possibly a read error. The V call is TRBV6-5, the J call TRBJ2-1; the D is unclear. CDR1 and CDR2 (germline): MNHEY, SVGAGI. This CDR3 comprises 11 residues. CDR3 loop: CASGYLNEQFF. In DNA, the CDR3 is TGTGCCAGCGGTTATCTCAATGAGCAGTTCTTC.

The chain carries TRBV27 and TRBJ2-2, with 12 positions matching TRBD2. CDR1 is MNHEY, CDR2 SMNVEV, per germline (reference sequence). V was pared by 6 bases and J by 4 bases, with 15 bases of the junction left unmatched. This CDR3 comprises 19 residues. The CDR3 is CASSDPKLAGGRRTGELFF. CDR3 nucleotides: TGTGCCAGCAGCGACCCAAAACTAGCGGGAGGCCGTCGCACCGGGGAGCTGTTTTTT.

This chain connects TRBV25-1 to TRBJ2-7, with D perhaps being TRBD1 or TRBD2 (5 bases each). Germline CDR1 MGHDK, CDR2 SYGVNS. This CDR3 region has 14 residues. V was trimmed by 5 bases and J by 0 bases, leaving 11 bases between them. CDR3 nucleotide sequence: TGTGCCAGCAGTCCTACCGGGGCCTCCTACGAGCAGTACTTC. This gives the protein CASSPTGASYEQYF.

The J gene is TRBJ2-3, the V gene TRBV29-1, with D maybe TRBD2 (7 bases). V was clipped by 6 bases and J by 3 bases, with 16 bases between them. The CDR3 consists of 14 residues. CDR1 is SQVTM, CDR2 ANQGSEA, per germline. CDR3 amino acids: CSVRGGAATDTQYF. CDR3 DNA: TGCAGCGTCCGTGGGGGGGCAGCAACAGATACGCAGTATTTT.

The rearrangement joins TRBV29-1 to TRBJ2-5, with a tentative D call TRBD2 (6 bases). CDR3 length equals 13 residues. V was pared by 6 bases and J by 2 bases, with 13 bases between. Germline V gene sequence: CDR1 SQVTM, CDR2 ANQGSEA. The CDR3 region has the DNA TGCAGCGTAAGATCCGGGGGACAAGAGACCCAGTACTTC. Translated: CSVRSGGQETQYF.

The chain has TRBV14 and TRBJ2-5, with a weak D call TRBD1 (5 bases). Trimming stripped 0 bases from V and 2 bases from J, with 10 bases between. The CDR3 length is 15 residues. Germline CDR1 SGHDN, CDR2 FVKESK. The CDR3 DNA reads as TGTGCCAGCAGCCAAGAGAGACAGCATCAAGAGACCCAGTACTTC. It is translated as CASSQERQHQETQYF. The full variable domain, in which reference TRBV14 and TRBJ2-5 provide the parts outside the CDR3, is EAGVTQFPSHSVIEKGQTVTLRCDPISGHDNLYWYRRVMGKEIKFLLHFVKESKQDESGMPNNRFLAERTGGTYSTLKVQPAELEDSGVYFCASSQERQHQETQYFGPGTRLLVL.

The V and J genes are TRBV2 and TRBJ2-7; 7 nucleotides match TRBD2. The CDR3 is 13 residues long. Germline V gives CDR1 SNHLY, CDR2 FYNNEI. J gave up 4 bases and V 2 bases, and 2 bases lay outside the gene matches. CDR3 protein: CASSELGGYEQYF. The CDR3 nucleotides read TGTGCCAGCAGTGAATTGGGGGGGTACGAGCAGTACTTC.

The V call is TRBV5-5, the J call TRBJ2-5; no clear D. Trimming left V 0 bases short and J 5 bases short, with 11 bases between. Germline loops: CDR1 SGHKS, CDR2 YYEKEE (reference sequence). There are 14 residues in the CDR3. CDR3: CASSLGGASETQYF. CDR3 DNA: TGTGCCAGCAGCTTGGGCGGAGCGTCTGAGACCCAGTACTTC.

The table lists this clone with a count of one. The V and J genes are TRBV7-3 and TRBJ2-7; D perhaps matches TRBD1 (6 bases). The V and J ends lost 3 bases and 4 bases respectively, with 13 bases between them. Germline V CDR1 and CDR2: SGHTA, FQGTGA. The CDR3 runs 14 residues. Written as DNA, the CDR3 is TGTGCCAGCAGCTTTGAGGAAGGGACATACGAGCAGTACTTC. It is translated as CASSFEEGTYEQYF.

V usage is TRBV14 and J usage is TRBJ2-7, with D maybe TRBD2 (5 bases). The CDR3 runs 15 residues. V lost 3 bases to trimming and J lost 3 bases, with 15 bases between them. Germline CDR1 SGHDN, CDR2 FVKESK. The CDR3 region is CASSHEWTGDYEQYF. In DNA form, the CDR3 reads TGTGCCAGCAGCCACGAGTGGACCGGGGACTACGAGCAGTACTTC.

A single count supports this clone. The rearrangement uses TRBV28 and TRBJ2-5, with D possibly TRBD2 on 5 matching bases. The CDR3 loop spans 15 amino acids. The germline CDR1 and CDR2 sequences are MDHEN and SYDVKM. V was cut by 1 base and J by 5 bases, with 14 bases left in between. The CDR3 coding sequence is TGTGCCAGCAGTTTATCAAACGGAGGAGTCGAGACCCAGTACTTC. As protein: CASSLSNGGVETQYF. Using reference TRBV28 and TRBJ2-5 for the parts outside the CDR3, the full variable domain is DVKVTQSSRYLVKRTGEKVFLECVQDMDHENMFWYRQDPGLGLRLIYFSYDVKMKEKGDIPEGYSVSREKKERFSLILESASTNQTSMYLCASSLSNGGVETQYFGPGTRLLVL.